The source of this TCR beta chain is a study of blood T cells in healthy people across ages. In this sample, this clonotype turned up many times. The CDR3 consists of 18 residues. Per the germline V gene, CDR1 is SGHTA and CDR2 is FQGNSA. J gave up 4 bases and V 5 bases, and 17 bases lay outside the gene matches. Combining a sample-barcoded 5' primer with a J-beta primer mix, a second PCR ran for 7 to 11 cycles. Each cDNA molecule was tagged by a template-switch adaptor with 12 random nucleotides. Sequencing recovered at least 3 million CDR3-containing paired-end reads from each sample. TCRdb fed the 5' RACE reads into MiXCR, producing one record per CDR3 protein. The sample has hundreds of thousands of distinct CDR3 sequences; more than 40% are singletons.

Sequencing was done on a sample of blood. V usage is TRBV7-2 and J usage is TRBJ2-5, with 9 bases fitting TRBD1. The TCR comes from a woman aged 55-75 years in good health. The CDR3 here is CASSPTGTGIRVGETQYF. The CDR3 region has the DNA TGTGCCAGCAGCCCCACCGGGACAGGGATCCGAGTTGGAGAGACCCAGTACTTC.